Sequencing of this TCR beta chain was carried out in a study of identical twins. Addition of a universal primer site occurred through template switching, and cDNA carried unique molecular identifiers. TCRdb reprocessed the 5' RACE reads with MiXCR, giving one entry per CDR3 protein. The data contain about 530,000 distinct CDR3 sequences, 13% to 15% of them singletons. The V and J ends lost 7 bases and 9 bases respectively, with 16 bases between them. This CDR3 contains 13 residues. Germline assignment: CDR1 SNHLY and CDR2 FYNNEI. These sequences were also reported in another study, on yellow fever vaccine responses in identical twins.

Specimen: CD4+ T cells sorted from blood. The chain employs TRBV2 and TRBJ2-1; D is possibly TRBD2 (6 bases). The sequence was obtained from a woman aged 18-29 years in good health. In nucleotides, the CDR3 is TGTGCCAGCACCATGGAGGGCACGGGTGAGCAGTTCTTC. Translating gives CASTMEGTGEQFF.